This T cell receptor beta chain was documented in a study of T cells in Graves' hyperthyroidism and ophthalmopathy. Amplified TCR beta CDR3 regions derived from RNA transcripts. First-round RT-PCR of the TCR CDR3 relied on the HTBI primer set. MiXCR, applied by TCRdb to the multiplex PCR reads, yields one record per CDR3 protein. The table shows about 600,000 distinct CDR3 sequences, with over 12% occurring only once. This clonotype has at least ten counts. Sequenced sample: blood. This receptor was identified in a woman younger than 30 with Graves' ophthalmopathy.

The CDR3, as DNA: TGCAGTGCTAGACTTCCCGCGCGGAGGGCTGGTGGGGATACGCAGTATTTT. The encoded protein is CSARLPARRAGGDTQYF. The gene calls are TRBV20-1 and TRBJ2-3; perhaps TRBD2 as D (6 bases). V was shortened by 2 bases and J by 6 bases, with 24 bases between the two germline ends. Germline V gene lookup returns CDR1 DFQATT and CDR2 SNEGSKA (reference sequence). This CDR3 has 17 amino acids.